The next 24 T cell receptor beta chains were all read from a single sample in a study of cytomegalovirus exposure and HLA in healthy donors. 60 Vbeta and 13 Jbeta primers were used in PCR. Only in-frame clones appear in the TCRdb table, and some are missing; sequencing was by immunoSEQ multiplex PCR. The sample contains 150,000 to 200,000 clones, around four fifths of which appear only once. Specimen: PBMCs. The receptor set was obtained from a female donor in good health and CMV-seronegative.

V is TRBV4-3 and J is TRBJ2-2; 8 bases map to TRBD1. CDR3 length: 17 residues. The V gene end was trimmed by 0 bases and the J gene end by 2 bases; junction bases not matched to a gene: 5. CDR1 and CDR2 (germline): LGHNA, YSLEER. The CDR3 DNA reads TGCGCCAGCAGCCAAGACAACAGGGGGAGTAACACCGGGGAGCTGTTTTTT. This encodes CASSQDNRGSNTGELFF.

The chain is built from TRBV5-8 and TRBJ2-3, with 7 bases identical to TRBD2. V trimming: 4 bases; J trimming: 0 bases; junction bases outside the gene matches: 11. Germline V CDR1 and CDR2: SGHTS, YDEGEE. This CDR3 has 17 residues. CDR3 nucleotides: TGTGCCAGCAGCAACGAAGCGGGGTTTACTAGCACAGATACGCAGTATTTT. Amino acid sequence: CASSNEAGFTSTDTQYF.

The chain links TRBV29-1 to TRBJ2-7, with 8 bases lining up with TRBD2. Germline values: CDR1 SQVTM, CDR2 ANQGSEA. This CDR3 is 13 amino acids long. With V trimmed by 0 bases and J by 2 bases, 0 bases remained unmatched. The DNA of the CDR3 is TGCAGCGTTGAAGAGCGGGGGGCCTACGAGCAGTACTTC. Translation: CSVEERGAYEQYF.

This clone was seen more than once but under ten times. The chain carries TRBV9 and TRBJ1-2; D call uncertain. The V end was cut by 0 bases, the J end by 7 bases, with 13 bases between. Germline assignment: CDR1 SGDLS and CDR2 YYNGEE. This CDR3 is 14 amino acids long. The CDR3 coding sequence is TGTGCCAGCAGCGTAGTTGTATCCCCGGGTGGCTACACCTTC. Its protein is CASSVVVSPGGYTF.

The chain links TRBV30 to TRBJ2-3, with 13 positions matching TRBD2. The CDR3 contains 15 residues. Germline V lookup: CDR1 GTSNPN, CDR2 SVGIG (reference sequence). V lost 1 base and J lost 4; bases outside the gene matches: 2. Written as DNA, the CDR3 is TGTGCCTGGAGTGGGGGACTAGCGGGGCCAGATACGCAGTATTTT. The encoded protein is CAWSGGLAGPDTQYF. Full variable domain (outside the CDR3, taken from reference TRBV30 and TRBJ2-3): SQTIHQWPATLVQPVGSPLSLECTVEGTSNPNLYWYRQAAGRGLQLLFYSVGIGQISSEVPQNLSASRPQDRQFILSSKKLLLSDSGFYLCAWSGGLAGPDTQYFGPGTRLTVL.

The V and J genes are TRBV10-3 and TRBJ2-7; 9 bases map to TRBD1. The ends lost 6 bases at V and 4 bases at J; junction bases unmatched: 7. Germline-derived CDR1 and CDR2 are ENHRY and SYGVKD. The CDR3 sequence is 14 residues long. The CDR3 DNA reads TGTGCCATCAGGAAGGACAGGGGATTTTACGAGCAGTACTTC. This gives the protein CAIRKDRGFYEQYF.

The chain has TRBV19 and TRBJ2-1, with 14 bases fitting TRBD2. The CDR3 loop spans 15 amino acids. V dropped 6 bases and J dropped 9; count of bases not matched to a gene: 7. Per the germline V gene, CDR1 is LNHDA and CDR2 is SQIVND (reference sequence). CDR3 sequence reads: CASRRGTSGRTEQFF. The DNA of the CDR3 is TGTGCCAGTAGAAGGGGGACTAGCGGGAGAACTGAGCAGTTCTTC. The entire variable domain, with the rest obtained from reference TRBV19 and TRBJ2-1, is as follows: DGGITQSPKYLFRKEGQNVTLSCEQNLNHDAMYWYRQDPGQGLRLIYYSQIVNDFQKGDIAEGYSVSREKKESFPLTVTSAQKNPTAFYLCASRRGTSGRTEQFFGPGTRLTVL.

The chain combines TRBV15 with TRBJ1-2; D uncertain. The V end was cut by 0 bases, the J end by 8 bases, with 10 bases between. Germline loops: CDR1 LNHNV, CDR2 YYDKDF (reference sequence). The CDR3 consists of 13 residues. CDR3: CATSRDTRGGYTF. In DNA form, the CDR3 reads TGTGCCACCAGCAGAGACACCCGCGGGGGCTACACCTTC.

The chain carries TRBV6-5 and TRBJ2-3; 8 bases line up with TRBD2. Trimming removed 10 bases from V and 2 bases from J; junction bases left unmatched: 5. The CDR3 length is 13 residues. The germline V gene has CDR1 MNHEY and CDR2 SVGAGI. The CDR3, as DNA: TGTGCCACGGGGGGGCCCAACACAGATACGCAGTATTTT. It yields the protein CATGGPNTDTQYF.

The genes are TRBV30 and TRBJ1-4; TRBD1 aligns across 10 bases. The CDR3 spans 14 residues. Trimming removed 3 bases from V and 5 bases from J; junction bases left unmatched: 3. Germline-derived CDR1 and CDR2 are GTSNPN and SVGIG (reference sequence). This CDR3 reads CAWSGQGGNEKLFF. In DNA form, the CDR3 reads TGTGCCTGGAGCGGACAGGGGGGGAATGAAAAACTGTTTTTT.

This CDR3 reads CASLGLAGVGEQFF. In nucleotides, the CDR3 is TGTGCCAGCTTGGGACTAGCGGGAGTAGGTGAGCAGTTCTTC. J is TRBJ2-1 and V is TRBV2; TRBD2 aligns across 14 bases. This CDR3 region has 14 residues. V shed 8 bases, J shed 9 bases, and the junction held 6 bases outside the gene matches. The germline V gene has CDR1 SNHLY and CDR2 FYNNEI.

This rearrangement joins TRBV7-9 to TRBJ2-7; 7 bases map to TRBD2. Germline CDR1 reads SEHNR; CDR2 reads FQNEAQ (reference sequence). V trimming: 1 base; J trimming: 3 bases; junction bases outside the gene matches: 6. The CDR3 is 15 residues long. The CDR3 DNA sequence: TGTGCCAGCAGCTTAGGGGGGGGTTATGACTACGAGCAGTACTTC. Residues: CASSLGGGYDYEQYF.

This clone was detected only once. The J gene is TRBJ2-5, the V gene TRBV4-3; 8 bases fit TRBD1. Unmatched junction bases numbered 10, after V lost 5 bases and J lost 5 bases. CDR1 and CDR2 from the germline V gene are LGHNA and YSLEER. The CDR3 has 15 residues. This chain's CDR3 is CASSVDRGDMETQYF. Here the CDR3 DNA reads TGCGCCAGCAGCGTAGACAGGGGAGACATGGAGACCCAGTACTTC.

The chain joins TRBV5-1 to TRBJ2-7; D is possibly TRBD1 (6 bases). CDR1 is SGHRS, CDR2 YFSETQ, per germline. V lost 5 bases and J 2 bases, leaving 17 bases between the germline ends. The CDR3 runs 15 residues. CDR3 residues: CASRRTGNIAYEQYF. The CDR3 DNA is TGCGCCAGCAGAAGAACAGGGAATATTGCCTACGAGCAGTACTTC.

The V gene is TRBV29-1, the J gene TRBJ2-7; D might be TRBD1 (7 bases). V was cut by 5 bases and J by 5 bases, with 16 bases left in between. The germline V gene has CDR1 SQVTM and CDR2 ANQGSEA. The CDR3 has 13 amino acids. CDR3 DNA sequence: TGCAGCGTTCAGGAGGGGGCTTCCAACGAGCAGTACTTC. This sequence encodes CSVQEGASNEQYF.

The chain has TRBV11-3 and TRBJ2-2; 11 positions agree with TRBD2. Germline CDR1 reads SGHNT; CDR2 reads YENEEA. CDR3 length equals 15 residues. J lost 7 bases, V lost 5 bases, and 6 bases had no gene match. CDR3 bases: TGTGCCAGCAGCGGGAGTAGCGGGAGGGTCGGGGAGCTGTTTTTT. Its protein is CASSGSSGRVGELFF.

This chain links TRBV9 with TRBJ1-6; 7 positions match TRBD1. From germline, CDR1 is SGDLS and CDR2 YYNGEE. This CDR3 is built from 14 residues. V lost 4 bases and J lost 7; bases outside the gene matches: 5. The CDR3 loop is CASSLQGENSPLHF. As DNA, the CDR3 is TGTGCCAGCAGCCTGCAGGGGGAAAATTCACCCCTCCACTTT.

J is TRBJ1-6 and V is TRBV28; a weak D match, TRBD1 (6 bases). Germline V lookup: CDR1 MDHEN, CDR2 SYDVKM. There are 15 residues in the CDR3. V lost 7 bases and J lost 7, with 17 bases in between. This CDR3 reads CASIPSMGQNSPLHF. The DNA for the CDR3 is TGTGCCAGCATCCCATCCATGGGACAAAATTCACCCCTCCACTTT.

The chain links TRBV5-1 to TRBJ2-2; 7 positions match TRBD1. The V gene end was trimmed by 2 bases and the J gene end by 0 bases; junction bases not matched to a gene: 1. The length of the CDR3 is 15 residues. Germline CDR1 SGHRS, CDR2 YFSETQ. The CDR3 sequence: CASSFGQANTGELFF. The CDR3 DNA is TGCGCCAGCAGCTTCGGACAGGCGAACACCGGGGAGCTGTTTTTT.

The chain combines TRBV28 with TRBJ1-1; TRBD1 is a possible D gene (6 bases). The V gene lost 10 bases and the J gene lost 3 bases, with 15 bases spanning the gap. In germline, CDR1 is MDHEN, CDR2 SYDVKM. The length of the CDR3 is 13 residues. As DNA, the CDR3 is TGTGCCACCAAGGTGGGGGCCGACACTGAAGCTTTCTTT. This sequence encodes CATKVGADTEAFF. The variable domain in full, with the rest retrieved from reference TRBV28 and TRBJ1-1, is DVKVTQSSRYLVKRTGEKVFLECVQDMDHENMFWYRQDPGLGLRLIYFSYDVKMKEKGDIPEGYSVSREKKERFSLILESASTNQTSMYLCATKVGADTEAFFGQGTRLTVV.

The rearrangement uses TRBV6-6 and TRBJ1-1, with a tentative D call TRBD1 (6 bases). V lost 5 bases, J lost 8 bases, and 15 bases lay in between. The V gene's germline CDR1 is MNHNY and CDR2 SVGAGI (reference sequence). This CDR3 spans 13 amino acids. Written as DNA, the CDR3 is TGTGCCAGCAGTACCTGGACAGACAACGAAGCTTTCTTT. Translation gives CASSTWTDNEAFF.

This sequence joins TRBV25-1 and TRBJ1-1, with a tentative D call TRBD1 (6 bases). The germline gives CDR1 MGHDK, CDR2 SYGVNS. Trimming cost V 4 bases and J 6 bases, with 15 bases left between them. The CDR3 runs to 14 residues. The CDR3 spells CASSAYSGVAEAFF. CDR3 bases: TGTGCCAGCAGTGCGTACTCAGGGGTGGCTGAAGCTTTCTTT. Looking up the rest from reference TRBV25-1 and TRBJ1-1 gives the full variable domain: EADIYQTPRYLVIGTGKKITLECSQTMGHDKMYWYQQDPGMELHLIHYSYGVNSTEKGDLSSESTVSRIRTEHFPLTLESARPSHTSQYLCASSAYSGVAEAFFGQGTRLTVV.

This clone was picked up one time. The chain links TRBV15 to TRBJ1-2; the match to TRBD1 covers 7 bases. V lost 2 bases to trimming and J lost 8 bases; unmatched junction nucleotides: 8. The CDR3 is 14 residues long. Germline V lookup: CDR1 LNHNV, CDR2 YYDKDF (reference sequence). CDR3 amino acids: CATSRYGTETGYTF. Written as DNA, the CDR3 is TGTGCCACCAGCAGATACGGGACAGAGACCGGCTACACCTTC.

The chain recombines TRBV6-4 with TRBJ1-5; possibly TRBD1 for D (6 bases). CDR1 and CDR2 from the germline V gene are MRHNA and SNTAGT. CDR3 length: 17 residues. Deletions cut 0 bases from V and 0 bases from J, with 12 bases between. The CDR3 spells CASSDSRTESSNQPQHF. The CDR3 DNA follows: TGTGCCAGCAGTGACTCTAGGACAGAATCTAGCAATCAGCCCCAGCATTTT.